This TCR beta chain was recovered during a study of T cell responses to AZD1222 COVID-19 vaccine. General observations from the study: Donors skewed white British and female; clonal diversity was possibly underestimated. Spike-specific TCR breadth and depth both grew after two AZD1222 doses. The study sampled repertoires only after the peak T cell response.

Per germline, CDR1 MDHEN and CDR2 SYDVKM. The CDR3 has 13 residues. The germline V and J ends were trimmed by 6 bases and 0 bases, with 5 bases remaining between them. Points on this clone: The antigen remains unidentified.

The repertoire was sequenced with immunoSEQ multiplex PCR; TCRdb's copy has only in-frame clones and lacks some. Among 100,000 to 150,000 clones listed, approximately 85% were seen once. The specimen was peripheral blood, collected on day 0 of AZD1222 vaccination. J is TRBJ1-4 and V is TRBV28; D gene uncertain. This clonotype was obtained from an adult in good health. The CDR3 nucleotides are TGTGCCAGCAGATCCGCAACTAATGAAAAACTGTTTTTT. Its protein is CASRSATNEKLFF. The full variable domain, completed using reference TRBV28 and TRBJ1-4, is DVKVTQSSRYLVKRTGEKVFLECVQDMDHENMFWYRQDPGLGLRLIYFSYDVKMKEKGDIPEGYSVSREKKERFSLILESASTNQTSMYLCASRSATNEKLFFGSGTQLSVL.